This T cell receptor (beta chain) emerged from a study of T cell clonotyping in hematopoietic cell transplantation. Study information: Pretransplant recipient samples were taken after cytoreduction.

The CDR3 length is 14 residues. The germline V and J ends were trimmed by 8 bases and 0 bases, with 8 bases remaining between them. Germline CDR1 MNHEY, CDR2 SVGAGI. As for this clone: The antigen is undetermined.

The time point was: recipient sample about 28 days before transplant, after cytoreduction. Data came from immunoSEQ multiplex PCR; TCRdb stores just in-frame clones and leaves some out. The data show some 29,000 clones, under 90% seen once. General study results and limits: Recipient TCR diversity dropped after transplant; expanded clonotypes rose from day 30 to 180. Higher Inverse Simpson Index values in graft donor and pretransplant recipient predicted broader posttransplant TCR diversity.

The source of this sequence is a middle-aged man with acute myeloid leukemia. Some clones in this sample may be carry-over from other donors' samples. V and J are TRBV6-5 and TRBJ1-6; possible D gene TRBD1, 5 bases. The sequencing here drew on peripheral blood mononuclear cells, taken before stem cell transplant. The CDR3 loop reads CASYRSSYNSPLHF. As DNA, the CDR3 is TGTGCCAGCTACAGGAGCTCCTATAATTCACCCCTCCACTTT.